The entry that follows covers one TCR beta chain sequence. This record comes from a study of shared clonotypes between healthy human individuals. The CDR3 is 15 residues long. The germline CDR1 and CDR2 sequences are SEHNR and FQNEAQ (reference sequence). After removal of 2 bases from V and 8 bases from J, the junction contained 6 bases not matched to a gene. Sequencing used immunoSEQ multiplex PCR; TCRdb keeps in-frame clones, though not all of them. In the table there are 2 million to 2.5 million clones, approximately 95% of which are singletons. The chain couples TRBV7-9 to TRBJ1-4; the match to TRBD1 covers 9 bases. The clonotype originates from a man younger than 30 in good health. Some clones in this sample may be carry-over from other donors' samples. What was sequenced was naive CD4+ T cells from PBMCs. Sample subset: CD45RA+ positively selected. In nucleotides, the CDR3 is TGTGCCAGCAGCTTAAGGACAGGGGTGGGAGAAAAACTGTTTTTT. It encodes CASSLRTGVGEKLFF.